The T cell receptor beta chain described here comes from a study of Ad26.COV2.S vaccination and SARS-CoV-2 variants. About the research overall: The study gave Ad26.COV2.S intramuscularly, once or twice 56 days apart.

With regard to this clone: Its specificity is not known.

Repertoires were generated with immunoSEQ multiplex PCR, while TCRdb's copy carries only in-frame clones and drops some. Here the sample spans around 320,000 clones, 85% to 90% being singletons. Treatment here: around 19 received Ad26.COV2.S at low or high dose, single or two shots; 5 received placebo; per-sample allocation not given. Sampling was done on day 63 after the first vaccine or placebo injection. What was given as vaccine was an Ad26 vector encoding Wuhan-strain SARS-CoV-2 spike. V was trimmed by 0 bases and J by 7 bases, leaving 14 bases between them. The CDR3 contains 16 residues. Germline V lookup: CDR1 SGHRS, CDR2 YFSETQ. Findings and limits, study-wide: The study found higher spike-specific TCR breadth in vaccine than placebo recipients. Once vaccination had occurred, spike-specific CD8+ and CD4+ T cell responses reportedly showed substantial breadth.

The origin of this receptor is a person between 18 and 65 years old who received the Ad26.COV2.S COVID-19 vaccine or a placebo. V is TRBV5-1 and J is TRBJ1-6; TRBD1 is a possible D gene (6 bases). Sample: peripheral blood, taken in a trial of Ad26.COV2.S vaccine versus placebo. The CDR3 reads CASSLEVGGPNSPLHF. CDR3 bases: TGCGCCAGCAGCTTGGAAGTTGGGGGCCCCAATTCACCCCTCCACTTT.